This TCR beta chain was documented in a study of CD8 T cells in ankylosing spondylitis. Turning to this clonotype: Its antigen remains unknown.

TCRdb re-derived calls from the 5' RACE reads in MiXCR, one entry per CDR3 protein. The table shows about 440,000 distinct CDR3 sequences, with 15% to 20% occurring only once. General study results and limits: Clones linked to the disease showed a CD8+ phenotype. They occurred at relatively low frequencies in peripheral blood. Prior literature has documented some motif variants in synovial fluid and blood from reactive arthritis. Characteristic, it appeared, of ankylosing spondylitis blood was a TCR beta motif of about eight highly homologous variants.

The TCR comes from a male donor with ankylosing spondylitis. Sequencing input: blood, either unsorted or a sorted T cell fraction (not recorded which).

The CDR3 reads CASSQRLGRGLGKAEAFF. The CDR3 DNA is TGTGCCAGCAGCCAACGGCTAGGCAGGGGCTTGGGGAAAGCTGAAGCTTTCTTT. The chain joins TRBV14 to TRBJ1-1; a weak D match, TRBD1 (6 bases). From germline, CDR1 is SGHDN and CDR2 FVKESK. V lost 2 bases to trimming and J lost 6 bases, with 25 bases between them. This CDR3 has 18 amino acids.